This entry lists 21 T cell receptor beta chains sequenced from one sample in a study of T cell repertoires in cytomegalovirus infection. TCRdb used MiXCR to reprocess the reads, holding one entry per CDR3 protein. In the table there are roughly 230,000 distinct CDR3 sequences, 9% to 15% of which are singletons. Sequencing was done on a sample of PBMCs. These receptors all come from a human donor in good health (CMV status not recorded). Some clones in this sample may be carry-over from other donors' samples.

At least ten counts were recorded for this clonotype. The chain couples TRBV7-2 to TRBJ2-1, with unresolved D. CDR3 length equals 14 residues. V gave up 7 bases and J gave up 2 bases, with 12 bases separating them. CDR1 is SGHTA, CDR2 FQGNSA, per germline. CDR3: CASNQVETYNEQFF. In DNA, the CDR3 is TGTGCCAGCAACCAAGTGGAAACCTACAATGAGCAGTTCTTC.

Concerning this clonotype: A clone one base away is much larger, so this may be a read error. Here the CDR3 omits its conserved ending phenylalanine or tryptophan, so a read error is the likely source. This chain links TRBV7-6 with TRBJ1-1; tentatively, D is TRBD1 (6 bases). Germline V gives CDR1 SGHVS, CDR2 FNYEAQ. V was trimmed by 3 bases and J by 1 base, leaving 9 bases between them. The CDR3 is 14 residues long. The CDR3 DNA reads TGTGCCAGCAGCTTGACGGACAGGAACACTGAAGCTTTCTTG. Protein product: CASSLTDRNTEAFL.

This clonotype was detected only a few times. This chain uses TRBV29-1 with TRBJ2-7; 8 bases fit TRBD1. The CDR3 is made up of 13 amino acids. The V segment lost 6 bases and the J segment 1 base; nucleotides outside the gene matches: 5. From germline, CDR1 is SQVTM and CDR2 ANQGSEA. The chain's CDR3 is CSVAGTGSYEQYF. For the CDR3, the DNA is TGCAGCGTCGCCGGGACAGGATCCTACGAGCAGTACTTC.

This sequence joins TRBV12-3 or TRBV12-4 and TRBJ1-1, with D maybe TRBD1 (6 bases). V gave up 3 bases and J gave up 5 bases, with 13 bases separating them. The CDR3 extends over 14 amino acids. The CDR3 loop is CASSFNPGVTEAFF. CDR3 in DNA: TGTGCCAGCAGTTTTAACCCAGGGGTAACTGAAGCTTTCTTT.

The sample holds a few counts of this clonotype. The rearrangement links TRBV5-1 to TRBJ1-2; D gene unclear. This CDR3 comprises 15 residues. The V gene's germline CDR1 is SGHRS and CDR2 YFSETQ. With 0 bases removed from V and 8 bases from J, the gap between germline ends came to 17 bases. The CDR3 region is CASSLDEGGGDGYTF. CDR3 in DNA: TGCGCCAGCAGCTTGGATGAAGGAGGAGGAGACGGCTACACCTTC.

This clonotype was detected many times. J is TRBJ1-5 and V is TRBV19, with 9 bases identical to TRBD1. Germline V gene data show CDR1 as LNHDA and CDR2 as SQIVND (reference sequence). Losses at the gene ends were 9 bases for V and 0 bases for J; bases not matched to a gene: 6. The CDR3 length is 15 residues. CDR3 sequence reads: CASKLTGGSNQPQHF. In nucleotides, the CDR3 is TGTGCCAGCAAACTGACAGGGGGTAGCAATCAGCCCCAGCATTTT.

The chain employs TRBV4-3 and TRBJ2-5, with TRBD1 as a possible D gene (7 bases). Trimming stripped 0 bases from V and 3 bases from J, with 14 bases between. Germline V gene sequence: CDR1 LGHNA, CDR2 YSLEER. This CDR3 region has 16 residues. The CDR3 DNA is TGCGCCAGCAGCCAAGAGTTAGTCAGGGGGGAAGAGACCCAGTACTTC. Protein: CASSQELVRGEETQYF.

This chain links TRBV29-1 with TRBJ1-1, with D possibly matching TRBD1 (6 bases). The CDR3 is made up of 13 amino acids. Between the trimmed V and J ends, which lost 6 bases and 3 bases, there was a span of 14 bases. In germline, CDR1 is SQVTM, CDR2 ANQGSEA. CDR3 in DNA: TGCAGCGTGCGCCTGGGGGGCGACACTGAAGCTTTCTTT. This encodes CSVRLGGDTEAFF.

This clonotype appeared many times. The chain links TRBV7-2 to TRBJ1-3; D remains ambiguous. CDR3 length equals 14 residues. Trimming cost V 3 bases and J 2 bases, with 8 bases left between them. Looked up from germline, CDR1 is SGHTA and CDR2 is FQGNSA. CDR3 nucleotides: TGTGCCAGCAGCTTCGAGGGAACTGGAAACACCATATATTTT. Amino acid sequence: CASSFEGTGNTIYF.

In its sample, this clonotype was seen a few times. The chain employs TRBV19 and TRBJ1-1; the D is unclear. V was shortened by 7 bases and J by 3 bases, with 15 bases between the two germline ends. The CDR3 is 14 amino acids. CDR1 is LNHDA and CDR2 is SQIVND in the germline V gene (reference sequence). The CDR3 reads CASTLGHSYTEAFF. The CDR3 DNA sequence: TGTGCCAGTACATTGGGTCACTCCTACACTGAAGCTTTCTTT.

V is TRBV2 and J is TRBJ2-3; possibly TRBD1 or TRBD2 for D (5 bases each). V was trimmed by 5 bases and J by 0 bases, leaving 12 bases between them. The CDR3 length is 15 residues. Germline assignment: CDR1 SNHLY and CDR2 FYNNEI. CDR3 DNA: TGTGCCAGCAGTTTCCGGGACGCCAGCACAGATACGCAGTATTTT. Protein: CASSFRDASTDTQYF.

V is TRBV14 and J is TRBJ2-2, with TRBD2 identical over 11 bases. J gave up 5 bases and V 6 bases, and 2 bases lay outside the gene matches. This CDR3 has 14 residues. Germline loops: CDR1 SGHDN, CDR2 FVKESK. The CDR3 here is CASSPSGRTGELFF. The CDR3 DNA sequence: TGTGCCAGCAGTCCTAGCGGGAGGACCGGGGAGCTGTTTTTT.

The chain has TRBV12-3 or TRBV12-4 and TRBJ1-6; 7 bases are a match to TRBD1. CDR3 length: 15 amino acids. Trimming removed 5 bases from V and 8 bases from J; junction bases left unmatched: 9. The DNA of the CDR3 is TGTGCCAGCAGTCTAGGGGCCAGGGGGTATTCACCCCTCCACTTT. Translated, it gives CASSLGARGYSPLHF.

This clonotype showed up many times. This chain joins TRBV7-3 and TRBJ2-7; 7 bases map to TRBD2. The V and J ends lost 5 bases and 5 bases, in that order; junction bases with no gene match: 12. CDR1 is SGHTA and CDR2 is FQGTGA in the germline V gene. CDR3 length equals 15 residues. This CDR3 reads CASSLIAGRSDEQYF. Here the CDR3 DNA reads TGTGCCAGCAGCCTAATAGCGGGTCGGAGTGACGAGCAGTACTTC.

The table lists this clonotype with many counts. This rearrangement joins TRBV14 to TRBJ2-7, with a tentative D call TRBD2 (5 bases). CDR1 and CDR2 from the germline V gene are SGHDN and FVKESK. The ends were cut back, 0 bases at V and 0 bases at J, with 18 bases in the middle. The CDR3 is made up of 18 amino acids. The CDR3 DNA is TGTGCCAGCAGCCAAGAAGAGGTCAGGCGGGTGAGCTCCTACGAGCAGTACTTC. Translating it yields CASSQEEVRRVSSYEQYF.

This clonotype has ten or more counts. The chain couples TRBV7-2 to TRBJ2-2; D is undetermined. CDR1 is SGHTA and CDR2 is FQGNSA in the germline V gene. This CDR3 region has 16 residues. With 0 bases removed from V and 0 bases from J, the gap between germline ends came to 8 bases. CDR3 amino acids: CASSLAPRANTGELFF. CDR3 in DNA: TGTGCCAGCAGCTTAGCCCCCAGAGCGAACACCGGGGAGCTGTTTTTT.

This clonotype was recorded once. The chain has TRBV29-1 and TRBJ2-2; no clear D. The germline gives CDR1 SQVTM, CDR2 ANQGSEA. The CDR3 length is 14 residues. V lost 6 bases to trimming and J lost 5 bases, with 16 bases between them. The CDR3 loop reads CSVKLNVDTGELFF. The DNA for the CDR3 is TGCAGCGTCAAGCTCAACGTGGATACCGGGGAGCTGTTTTTT.

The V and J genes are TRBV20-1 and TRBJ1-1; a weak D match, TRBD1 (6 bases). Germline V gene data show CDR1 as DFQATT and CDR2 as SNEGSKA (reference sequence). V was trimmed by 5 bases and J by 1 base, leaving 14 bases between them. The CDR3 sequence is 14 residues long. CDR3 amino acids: CSAFSGTTNTEAFF. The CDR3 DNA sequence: TGCAGTGCTTTTTCCGGGACAACGAACACTGAAGCTTTCTTT.

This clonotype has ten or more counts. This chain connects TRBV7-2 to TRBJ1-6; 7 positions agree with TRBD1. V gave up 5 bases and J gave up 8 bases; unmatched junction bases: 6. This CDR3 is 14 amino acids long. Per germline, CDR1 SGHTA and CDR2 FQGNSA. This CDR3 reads CASSRQGLDSPLHF. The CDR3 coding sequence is TGTGCCAGCAGCCGACAGGGTCTGGATTCACCCCTCCACTTT.

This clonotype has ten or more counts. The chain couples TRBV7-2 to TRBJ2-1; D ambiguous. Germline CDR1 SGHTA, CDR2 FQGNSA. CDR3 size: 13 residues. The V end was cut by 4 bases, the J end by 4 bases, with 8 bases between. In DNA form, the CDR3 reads TGTGCCAGCAGCTCAACAGTATACAATGAGCAGTTCTTC. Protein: CASSSTVYNEQFF.

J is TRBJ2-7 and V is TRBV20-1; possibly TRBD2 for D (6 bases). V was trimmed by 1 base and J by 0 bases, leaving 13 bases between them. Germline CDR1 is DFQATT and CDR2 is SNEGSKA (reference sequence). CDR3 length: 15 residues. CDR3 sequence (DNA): TGCAGTGCTAGAGTGGACGGACTAACCTCCTACGAGCAGTACTTC. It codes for CSARVDGLTSYEQYF.